This T cell receptor (beta chain) was documented in a study of blood T cell repertoires in COVID-19. Study-wide background: The origin of the acute and convalescent COVID-19 samples was the United States, Italy and Spain. T cells, B-cell-depleted T cells, or PBMCs provided the cDNA or gDNA that served as material.

Enrolment of Seattle patients took place during active infection, and they were followed longitudinally. The CDR3 is 18 amino acids. Trimming pared 0 bases from V and 4 bases from J, leaving 21 bases between. Per the germline V gene, CDR1 is LGHNA and CDR2 is YNFKEQ. As originally analysed: How many nucleated cells were present was estimated from reference gene primer amplification. Assay used: immunoSEQ multiplex PCR; TCRdb lists only in-frame clones, some missing. The D gene and trimming were derived from the DNA, and the V and J assignments and clone size from that table. The sample consists of 95,000 or so clones, approximately 80% of them appearing once.

The chain couples TRBV4-2 to TRBJ1-1; D is uncertain. This receptor was identified in an elderly man with COVID-19, enrolled during active disease. The sample consisted of peripheral blood. CDR3: CASSQEYGKRSPGTEAFF. Written as DNA, the CDR3 is TGTGCCAGCAGCCAAGAGTATGGAAAGAGATCCCCGGGCACTGAAGCTTTCTTT.